This T cell receptor (beta chain) appears in the sequencing data of a study of blood T cell repertoires in COVID-19. Study overall: COVID-19 samples, acute and convalescent, were from the United States, Italy and Spain. From T cells, B-cell-depleted T cells, or PBMCs came the material, which was cDNA or gDNA.

The authors' processing: Scientists estimated how many nucleated cells there were by amplifying reference gene primers. Assay used: immunoSEQ multiplex PCR; TCRdb lists only in-frame clones, some missing. V, J and clone size are taken as reported in that table, and D and trimming were inferred from the DNA itself. The sample contains about 200,000 clones, more than 80% of which appear only once. This CDR3 has 16 residues. V was shortened by 4 bases and J by 5 bases, with 21 bases between the two germline ends. Germline CDR1 LGHDT, CDR2 YNNKEL (reference sequence). The chain couples TRBV3-1 (or the pseudogene TRBV3-2) to TRBJ2-7, with D perhaps TRBD2 (5 bases). Sequencing was carried out using peripheral blood. The receptor was derived from an elderly woman with acute or convalescent COVID-19. This chain's CDR3 is CASSPSLANGEDEQYF. The CDR3 DNA reads TGTGCCAGCAGCCCCTCCCTCGCTAACGGGGAAGACGAGCAGTACTTC.